Listed below are T cell receptor beta chains from one sample, sequenced in a study of T cell repertoires in cytomegalovirus infection. TCRdb re-analysed the reads in MiXCR, keeping a single row per CDR3 protein. The sample lists about 83,000 distinct CDR3 sequences, 20% to 30% occurring once. For these receptors, no antigen is known. The material sequenced was CD8+ T cells from cultured PBMCs, taken from culture after CMV antigen stimulation. All receptors derive from a human donor in good health (CMV status not recorded). Some clones in this sample may be carry-over from other donors' samples. Each CDR3 is given with its conserved first and last residue. A D gene is named only where the DNA matches it firmly. Rows give clone size only sometimes, using once, few, many, or a class for an expanded clone.

- TRBJ2-7 TRBV9 TRBD1 TGTGCCAGCAGCGTAGGCGGGACAGGGGTCGCCTACGAGCAGTACTTC CASSVGGTGVAYEQYF
- TRBJ2-2 TRBV7-9 - TGTGCCAGCAGCTTCTTTGACTTGTCCCCCGGGGAGCTGTTTTTT CASSFFDLSPGELFF
few TRBJ2-7 TRBV5-6 - TGTGCCAGCAGCTTTTGGGAAAGATCAAACTACGAGCAGTACTTC CASSFWERSNYEQYF
few TRBJ2-3 TRBV24-1 TRBD2 TGTGCCACCGAGCGGGAGGTTACAGATACGCAGTATTTT CATEREVTDTQYF
- TRBJ1-6 TRBV28 - TGTGCCAGCAGTTGGGCAGGGATGTATAATTCACCCCTCCACTTT CASSWAGMYNSPLHF
- TRBJ2-1 TRBV28 - TGTGCCAGCAGTGGGGGGGCCCAGAACAATGAGCAGTTCTTC CASSGGAQNNEQFF
- TRBJ2-3 TRBV19 - TGTGCCAGTATTTCAAGGCTGGTTTTGGGGCTCTCTGATACGCAGTATTTT CASISRLVLGLSDTQYF
- TRBJ2-1 TRBV20-1 TRBD2 TGCAGTGCTAGAGATCTCGCGGGGGGCTACAATGAGCAGTTCTTC CSARDLAGGYNEQFF
many TRBJ1-1 TRBV11-2 - TGTGCCAGCAGCTTAGTGGGCTTTGGGAGCACTGAAGCTTTCTTT CASSLVGFGSTEAFF
many TRBJ2-1 TRBV7-9 - TGTGCCAGCAGCACAAACCAGGGGCGGTCCTACAATGAGCAGTTCTTC CASSTNQGRSYNEQFF
many TRBJ2-1 TRBV19 TRBD2 TGTGCCAGTAGTCTCACCACTAGCGGGAGTCGGTTGCATGAGCAGTTCTTC CASSLTTSGSRLHEQFF